This entry concerns a single TCR beta chain. Its cognate antigen has yet to be identified. No quality values exist for individual bases; no much larger clone is one base distant. The germline V gene (reference sequence) specifies LNHDA as CDR1 and SQIVND as CDR2. The CDR3 measures 15 amino acids from cysteine to phenylalanine. Only the CDR3 region is kept as DNA, spanning 45 bases read in frame from base 1. Between the V and J ends, shortened by 5 bases and 5 bases respectively, the junction contains 16 bases. This specimen comes from a study of Tregs in tolerant kidney transplant recipients (dated by TCRdb to between 2017 and 2020). Study-level background: The study used TCRbeta sequencing to identify donor-specific regulatory T cells before combined kidney and bone marrow transplantation, then tracked those cells after transplant.

For TCRbeta CDR3 sequencing, genomic DNA from the sorted cells was extracted using the QIAGEN DNeasy Blood and Tissue Kit. High-throughput TCRbeta CDR3 sequencing, which included PCR amplification with bias correction and internal controls, was done commercially through immunoSEQ. The paper's data handling went like this. Unique productive TCRbeta sequences were defined by CDR3 nucleotide sequence where primers matched, otherwise by CDR3 amino acid sequence with Vbeta and Jbeta genes. To correct sorting error, sequences shared between sorted populations at a frequency ratio of 2:1 or less were removed; the rest were assigned to the higher population. A sequence was defined as donor-reactive if the sequence was expanded at least 5-fold in CFSE-low cells compared with unstimulated cells and had a frequency of at least 0.01% in CFSE-low cells. Jensen-Shannon divergence, calculated on the top 100 TCRbeta sequences ranked by frequency, was used to quantify repertoire divergence. For samples with multiple sequencing runs, sorting error was corrected in each run separately before the runs were combined. Entries here come from immuneACCESS through TCRdb and include only in-frame sequences with V and J called. Some clones fail to appear in such tables; in the studies checked, an unresolved V gene covers under half of the shortfall, and the cause of the remainder is unknown. Clonal size and the V and J genes are those of that table, whereas D and trimming came from the DNA. This sample lists 80,000 or so clones; 75% to 95% were detected once. Around 1.4% of the sample lies in the top ten.

Broader findings and caveats from the paper: Because the study included only a small number of patients, the results must be confirmed in larger populations and under other immunosuppression protocols. In tolerant patients, donor-specific Tregs expanded more than Tregs overall, which suggests antigen-driven rather than nonspecific expansion. Biological reproducibility was not directly assessed, although technical replication error appeared to be minimal. Expanding Tregs with activated donor B cells appeared to identify the most biologically relevant and donor-specific TCRbeta repertoire. PCR primers changed over time for some patients, so nucleotide-level comparison across those patients' samples was not possible.

Related donors were used in the transplants with nonmyeloablative bone marrow transplantation, and mixed chimerism was transient in the human trials. Thawed PBMCs were FACS-sorted into unstimulated Tregs (CD4+CD25+CD127-), CD4+ non-Tregs (CD4+CD25-), CD4 cells and CD8 cells. The patients were a few recipients of combined kidney and bone marrow transplants from the ITN036ST trial, and samples were available only for these trial subjects. Healthy control blood was processed by Ficoll density gradient to PBMCs and cryopreserved; patient PBMCs were collected before and after transplant. The chain uses TRBV19 and TRBJ1-5; the best D guess is TRBD1, with 5 bases matching. The input for sequencing was CD4+ T cells from blood (PBMCs), taken 24 months after the transplant. This TCR was recovered from a human patient who received a combined kidney and bone marrow transplant. After a transplant, some T cells may be of graft donor origin. Read as DNA, the sequence is TGTGCCAGTAGTGCCCCTCGAGACAGCTATCAGCCCCAGCATTTT. Its translation is CASSAPRDSYQPQHF. Reference TRBV19 and TRBJ1-5 genes cover what lies past the CDR3, so the full variable domain is DGGITQSPKYLFRKEGQNVTLSCEQNLNHDAMYWYRQDPGQGLRLIYYSQIVNDFQKGDIAEGYSVSREKKESFPLTVTSAQKNPTAFYLCASSAPRDSYQPQHFGDGTRLSIL.